This is a list of T cell receptor beta chains from one sample in a study of control samples from healthy donors and cancer patients. Produced via immunoSEQ multiplex PCR; TCRdb's table is partial and in-frame only. Of about 69,000 clones in the sample, more than 80% were seen once. The sample comprised PBMCs. The origin of the receptors is a woman between 45 and 65 years old with lung cancer. CDR3s include the opening cysteine and the closing phenylalanine or tryptophan. D genes are given only for firm matches. Part of the rows lack a size; the others show once, few, many or a class for expanded clones.

clone size,J gene,V gene,D gene,CDR3 length,CDR3 DNA,CDR3 protein
NA,TRBJ2-7,TRBV7-2,NA,18,TGTGCCAGCAGCTTAGCCCCAGGAGGGGGCGACACACCCTACGAGCAGTACTTC,CASSLAPGGGDTPYEQYF
NA,TRBJ2-3,TRBV28,NA,12,TGTGCCAGCAGTTTATGGACAGATACGCAGTATTTT,CASSLWTDTQYF
NA,TRBJ1-1,TRBV20-1,TRBD1,11,TGCAGTGCGAGTACAGGGGATTGGGCTTTCTTT,CSASTGDWAFF
NA,TRBJ2-7,TRBV7-8,NA,16,TGTGCCAGCAGCTTTTTTTACGGGCGGGTTGTCCACGAGCAGTACTTC,CASSFFYGRVVHEQYF
NA,TRBJ1-4,TRBV19,NA,14,TGTGCCAGTAGTGGTGACGCGACTGATGAAAAACTGTTTTTT,CASSGDATDEKLFF
NA,TRBJ1-1,TRBV5-5,NA,15,TGTGCCAGCAGCCAGCTGCGCGGGAGGAACACTGAAGCTTTCTTT,CASSQLRGRNTEAFF
NA,TRBJ1-1,TRBV2,NA,14,TGTGCCAGCAGTCAATCAGCAATGAACACTGAAGCTTTCTTT,CASSQSAMNTEAFF
NA,TRBJ1-1,TRBV10-3,TRBD1,16,TGTGCCACCAAAGAGGGAGACGGAATGGACAGGGATGAAGCTTTCTTT,CATKEGDGMDRDEAFF
NA,TRBJ1-2,TRBV27,NA,13,TGTGCCAGCAGTCCCTTTAGGTCCTATGGCTACACCTTC,CASSPFRSYGYTF
NA,TRBJ2-3,TRBV11-2,TRBD2,19,TGTGCCAGCAGTCCTCTTAGGCCTAGCGGGGGGGCCGGTTCAGATACGCAGTATTTT,CASSPLRPSGGAGSDTQYF
NA,TRBJ1-6,TRBV5-6,NA,15,TGTGCCAGCAGCCCGTGGGCAAGATATAATTCACCCCTCCACTTT,CASSPWARYNSPLHF
NA,TRBJ2-3,TRBV7-2,TRBD1,15,TGTGCCAGCAGCTGGGGACAGGGGCTCACAGATACGCAGTATTTT,CASSWGQGLTDTQYF
NA,TRBJ2-7,TRBV6-6,TRBD1,12,TGTGCCAGCCGTAGGGGGCCTCCACGACAGTACTTC,CASRRGPPRQYF
large,TRBJ2-1,TRBV19,TRBD2,19,TGTGCCAGTAGTATAGATGCTCCTAGCGGGGGGGTCTACTACAATGAGCAGTTCTTC,CASSIDAPSGGVYYNEQFF
few,TRBJ2-3,TRBV29-1,TRBD1,13,TGCAGCGTTGACGGACAGGCGAGCGATACGCAGTATTTT,CSVDGQASDTQYF
NA,TRBJ1-2,TRBV6-5,NA,13,TGTGCCAGCAGTTCTTTAACCAACTATGGCTACACCTTC,CASSSLTNYGYTF
NA,TRBJ2-1,TRBV27,NA,16,TGTGCCAGCAGTCCGCCAGCGGGCAGCTCCTACAATGAGCAGTTCTTC,CASSPPAGSSYNEQFF
NA,TRBJ1-5,TRBV18,NA,14,TGTGCCAGCTCACCCTCGGGAAGCAATCAGCCCCAGCATTTT,CASSPSGSNQPQHF
NA,TRBJ2-7,TRBV7-2,TRBD2,18,TGTGCCAGCAGCCCACAGCCGATTAGCGGGGGGGGTTCATACGAGCAGTACTTC,CASSPQPISGGGSYEQYF
NA,TRBJ1-1,TRBV12-3/TRBV12-4,NA,13,TGTGCCAGCGTATTTGGATTGAACACTGAAGCTTTCTTT,CASVFGLNTEAFF
NA,TRBJ1-2,TRBV28,TRBD1,15,TGTGCCAGCACCCACCGGCCAGACAGGGTGAGCGGCTACACCTTC,CASTHRPDRVSGYTF
NA,TRBJ2-1,TRBV6-6,NA,13,TGTGCCAGCACCGACCGGGAGCCCAATGAGCAGTTCTTC,CASTDREPNEQFF
NA,TRBJ1-1,TRBV29-1,NA,12,TGCAGCGTTGCAGAGGGGAACACTGAAGCTTTCTTT,CSVAEGNTEAFF
NA,TRBJ1-1,TRBV7-9,NA,13,TGTGCCAGCAGCCCAAAGGGGGGCACTGAAGCTTTCTTT,CASSPKGGTEAFF
NA,TRBJ2-1,TRBV11-3,NA,12,TGTGCCAGCAGAACAGGGACCAATGAGCAGTTCTTC,CASRTGTNEQFF
NA,TRBJ1-3,TRBV9,NA,15,TGTGCCAGCAGCGCCGAGGGTAAGGGTGCAAACACCATATATTTT,CASSAEGKGANTIYF
NA,TRBJ1-2,TRBV3-1/TRBV3-2,NA,14,TGTGCCAGCAGCCACCAGGATTTCGGGAGAGGCTACACCTTC,CASSHQDFGRGYTF
NA,TRBJ1-2,TRBV4-1,NA,15,TGCGCCAGCAGCCAAGATCTTAAGGTGGGCTATGGCTACACCTTC,CASSQDLKVGYGYTF
NA,TRBJ1-1,TRBV11-3,NA,14,TGTGCCAGCAGCTCCATGGGTGGGAACACTGAAGCTTTCTTT,CASSSMGGNTEAFF
few,TRBJ1-1,TRBV6-2/TRBV6-3,NA,11,TGTGCCAGCAGTTTCATCCTTCAAGCTTTCTTT,CASSFILQAFF
NA,TRBJ2-7,TRBV27,NA,14,TGTGCCAGCAGTTTAAAACGGACCGAATACGAGCAGTACTTC,CASSLKRTEYEQYF
NA,TRBJ1-2,TRBV5-1,TRBD1,16,TGCGCCAGCAGCTATGGACAGGGCGGGACTAACTATGGCTACACCTTC,CASSYGQGGTNYGYTF
once,TRBJ1-2,TRBV6-5,NA,13,TGTGCCAGCAGCCGCGGACGGGCTGCTGGCTACACCTTC,CASSRGRAAGYTF
few,TRBJ2-2,TRBV27,NA,16,TGTGCCAGCAGTTTATCGATGCACTCCTACACCGGGGAGCTGTTTTTT,CASSLSMHSYTGELFF
NA,TRBJ2-2,TRBV19,NA,14,TGTGCCAGTAGTATAGGAGGGGGCACCGGGGAGCTGTTTTTT,CASSIGGGTGELFF
NA,TRBJ2-7,TRBV24-1,TRBD1,13,TGTGCCACCAGCGGGACAGCTTCGAGCGAGCAGTACTTC,CATSGTASSEQYF
NA,TRBJ1-1,TRBV29-1,NA,14,TGCAGCGTTGACGTCGGGGGACTGAACACTGAAGCTTTCTTT,CSVDVGGLNTEAFF
once,TRBJ1-4,TRBV3-1/TRBV3-2,NA,12,TGTGCCAGCAGCCAAACAGGGGAAAAACTGTTTTTT,CASSQTGEKLFF
NA,TRBJ1-2,TRBV19,NA,14,TGTGCCAGTAGTATTGTGGGACTAGACTATGGCTACACCTTC,CASSIVGLDYGYTF
NA,TRBJ1-6,TRBV10-1,NA,15,TGCGCCAGCAGTGAGTCGTCGGGCAGGGACTCACCCCTCCACTTT,CASSESSGRDSPLHF
NA,TRBJ2-5,TRBV30,NA,13,TGTGCCTGGAGTATCAGTGCCGGGGAGACCCAGTACTTC,CAWSISAGETQYF
NA,TRBJ1-1,TRBV7-3,NA,14,TGTGCCAGCAGCCCGACAGGCTCGAACACTGAAGCTTTCTTT,CASSPTGSNTEAFF
NA,TRBJ2-3,TRBV9,TRBD2,15,TGTGCCAGCAGCCTACGGGGACTAGGAACAGATACGCAGTATTTT,CASSLRGLGTDTQYF
NA,TRBJ2-7,TRBV6-7,TRBD1,14,TGTGCCATACCCGGGACAGGCTTCTCCTACGAGCAGTACTTC,CAIPGTGFSYEQYF
NA,TRBJ1-5,TRBV2,NA,13,TGTGCCAGCAGGACAAATAGCAATCAGCCCCAGCATTTT,CASRTNSNQPQHF
NA,TRBJ2-6,TRBV6-6,NA,14,TGTGCCAGCACGAGGAGCTCTGGGGCCAACGTCCTGACTTTC,CASTRSSGANVLTF
few,TRBJ1-2,TRBV7-9,NA,12,TGTGCCAGCAGCTTAGAAGGGCATGGCTACACCTTC,CASSLEGHGYTF
NA,TRBJ1-1,TRBV12-5,TRBD1,18,TGTGCTAGTGGTTTGACGGACAGGGCCTTCCCCCTGGGAACTGAAGCTTTCTTT,CASGLTDRAFPLGTEAFF
NA,TRBJ2-2,TRBV11-1,NA,16,TGTGCCAGCAGCTTAGCCGCCGGTACTTACACCGGGGAGCTGTTTTTT,CASSLAAGTYTGELFF
NA,TRBJ1-1,TRBV5-1,NA,15,TGCGCCAGCAGCTTGGCACCCCCGGGGAACACTGAAGCTTTCTTT,CASSLAPPGNTEAFF
few,TRBJ1-2,TRBV30,NA,14,TGTGCCTGGAGTGAACTGCCGTTCAACTATGGCTACACCTTC,CAWSELPFNYGYTF
NA,TRBJ1-1,TRBV12-3/TRBV12-4,NA,11,TGTGCCAGCAGTTCTAGACAGGAAGCTTTCTTT,CASSSRQEAFF